This TCR beta chain was sequenced for a study of blood T cell repertoires in COVID-19 (dated by TCRdb to 2018 to 2021). Context from the whole study: Samples from collaborators originated in the United States, Italy and Spain and spanned both the acute and convalescent phases of COVID-19. The prospective study material was composed of cDNA or gDNA derived from T cells, B-cell-depleted T cells, or PBMCs. The dataset comprised deeply sampled blood TCRbeta repertoires from subjects exposed to, actively infected with, or recovered from COVID-19. A freely available public database, intended as a resource for researchers studying the immune response to SARS-CoV-2, is where the repertoires were released. The samples were drawn from the first 160 participants of the ongoing ImmuneRACE study and from 950 to 1,500 subjects provided by 6 global collaborators. Nearly every sample came with metadata listing a de-identified subject ID, COVID-19 status, age in years and sex. Where available, HLA class I and class II types were taken from metadata supplied by the sample provider and were not determined by assay-based typing. The paper as a whole reports these results and caveats: Clinical and demographic metadata were provided uncurated, with the amount varying by source and participant.

The immunoSEQ Assay, a bias-controlled multiplex PCR, was used to amplify TCRbeta CDR3 regions from genomic DNA. The study's processing was this. Within the assay, amplification of reference gene primers was used to estimate how many nucleated cells each sample contained. To quantify the absolute abundance of each unique TCRbeta CDR3 rearrangement, sequence reads were collapsed and filtered. For each sample, productive Simpson clonality was calculated as the square root of Simpson's diversity index over productive rearrangements. TCRdb carries this immuneACCESS record with in-frame sequences only. Its versions omit some clonotypes, under half of them owing to an unresolved V gene in the studies checked, with the rest unexplained. V and J calls and clone size are copied from that table; D and trimming were computed from the DNA. This sample holds hundreds of thousands of clones; approximately 80% were observed only once. About 9.5% of the sample is taken by the ten largest.

Each collaborating institution followed its own protocols to collect whole blood in K2EDTA tubes. For TCRbeta analysis, collaborators shipped samples in one of three forms: frozen whole blood, isolated PBMCs, or DNA extracted from either of those sample types. The CDR3 covers 15 residues, taking in both the cysteine and the phenylalanine. Here the CDR3 DNA is all that survives: 45 bases in frame from base 1. Looking up the germline V gene yields CDR1 KGHSH and CDR2 LQKENI. V lost 3 bases and J lost 3 bases; the stretch between them is 14 bases long. This clone was seen only once. It lacks a known antigen. No base quality information exists; no much larger clone differs at one position.

Sequences were obtained from peripheral blood. The chain is made from TRBV18 and TRBJ1-2; there is no confident call for the D gene. The TCR originated in an elderly woman with acute or convalescent COVID-19. The CDR3 has the sequence CASSPTPLGDYGYTF. Read as DNA, the sequence is TGTGCCAGCTCACCTACACCCCTCGGGGACTATGGCTACACCTTC.